The rows below give T cell receptor beta chains drawn from one sample of a study of neurological immune-mediated disorders. TCRdb redid the calling of the 5' RACE reads with MiXCR, one entry per CDR3 protein. The top ten clones hold roughly 2% of a sample with approximately 30,000 distinct CDR3 sequences, under 6% of them seen once. The source material was CD4+ T cells from blood. These TCRs come from a woman aged 45-60 years in good health. Both conserved end residues are part of each CDR3. The D gene is left open where the match is weak. Clone size is given as how often the clone was seen (once, few, many) or a class if it is expanded.

V gene	D gene	J gene	clone size	CDR3 protein	CDR3 DNA
TRBV20-1	TRBD2	TRBJ2-3	few	CSARGTSGYTDTQYF	TGCAGTGCTAGAGGGACTAGCGGATACACAGATACGCAGTACTTT
TRBV29-1	TRBD1	TRBJ2-7	many	CSVEESQTGTGRYEQYF	TGCAGCGTTGAAGAATCCCAAACCGGGACAGGACGATACGAGCAGTACTTC
TRBV5-1	.	TRBJ1-1	many	CASSLGQGEAFF	TGCGCCAGCAGCTTGGGACAAGGTGAAGCTTTCTTT
TRBV6-2/TRBV6-3	.	TRBJ1-1	many	CASTEGQLEAFF	TGTGCCAGCACAGAGGGGCAGTTGGAAGCTTTCTTT
TRBV6-2/TRBV6-3	TRBD1	TRBJ1-6	many	CAINDRGDSPLHF	TGTGCCATCAACGACAGGGGGGATTCACCCCTCCACTTT
TRBV25-1	.	TRBJ2-1	many	CASSATSGTDTYNEQFF	TGTGCCAGCAGTGCGACGTCCGGGACGGATACCTACAATGAGCAGTTCTTC
TRBV7-2	.	TRBJ1-2	many	CASSNMVGYTF	TGTGCCAGCAGTAACATGGTCGGCTACACCTTC
TRBV10-3	.	TRBJ2-3	many	CAITLTGASTDTQYF	TGTGCCATCACCCTTACGGGGGCGAGCACAGATACGCAGTATTTT
TRBV19	TRBD1	TRBJ2-7	many	CASAGQGNEQYF	TGTGCCAGTGCGGGACAGGGGAACGAGCAGTACTTC
TRBV5-5	.	TRBJ2-1	many	CASTTDRAYNEQFF	TGTGCCAGCACGACAGATCGAGCCTACAATGAGCAGTTCTTC